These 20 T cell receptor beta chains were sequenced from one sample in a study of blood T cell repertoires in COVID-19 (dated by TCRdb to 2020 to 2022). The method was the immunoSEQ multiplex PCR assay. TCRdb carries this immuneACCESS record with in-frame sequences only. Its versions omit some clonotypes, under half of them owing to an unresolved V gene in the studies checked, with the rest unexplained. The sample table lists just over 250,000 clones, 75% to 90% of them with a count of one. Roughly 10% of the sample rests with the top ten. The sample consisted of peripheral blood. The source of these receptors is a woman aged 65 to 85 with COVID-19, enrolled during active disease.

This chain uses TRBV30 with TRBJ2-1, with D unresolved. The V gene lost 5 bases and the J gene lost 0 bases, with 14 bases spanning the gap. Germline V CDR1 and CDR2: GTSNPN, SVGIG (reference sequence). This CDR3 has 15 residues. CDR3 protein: CAWVRSASSYNEQFF. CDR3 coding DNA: TGTGCCTGGGTCAGGTCGGCAAGCTCCTACAATGAGCAGTTCTTC.

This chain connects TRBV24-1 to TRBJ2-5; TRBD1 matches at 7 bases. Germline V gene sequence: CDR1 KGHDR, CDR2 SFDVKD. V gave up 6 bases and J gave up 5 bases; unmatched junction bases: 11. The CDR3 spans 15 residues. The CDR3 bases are TGTGCCACCAGTTCCCGTCTTGGACAGGAGGAGACCCAGTACTTC. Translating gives CATSSRLGQEETQYF.

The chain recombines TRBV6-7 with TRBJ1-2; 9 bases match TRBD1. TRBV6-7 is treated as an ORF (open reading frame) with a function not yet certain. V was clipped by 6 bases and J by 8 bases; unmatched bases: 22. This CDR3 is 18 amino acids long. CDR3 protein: CASRPLLDTGTGWDGYTF. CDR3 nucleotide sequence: TGTGCCAGCAGACCTCTGCTCGACACCGGGACAGGGTGGGACGGCTACACCTTC.

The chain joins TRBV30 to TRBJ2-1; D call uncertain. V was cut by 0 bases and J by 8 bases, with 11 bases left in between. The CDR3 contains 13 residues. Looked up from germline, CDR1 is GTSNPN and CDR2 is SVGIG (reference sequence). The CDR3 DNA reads TGTGCCTGGAGTGTAAACCGGGTGGATGAGCAGTTCTTC. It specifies CAWSVNRVDEQFF. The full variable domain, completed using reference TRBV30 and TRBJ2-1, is SQTIHQWPATLVQPVGSPLSLECTVEGTSNPNLYWYRQAAGRGLQLLFYSVGIGQISSEVPQNLSASRPQDRQFILSSKKLLLSDSGFYLCAWSVNRVDEQFFGPGTRLTVL.

The CDR3 here is CASTQWVGIDEQFF. The CDR3 DNA sequence: TGTGCCAGTACTCAATGGGTCGGGATCGATGAGCAGTTCTTC. The V and J genes are TRBV19 and TRBJ2-1; TRBD2 is a possible D gene (5 bases). Germline lookup yields CDR1 LNHDA and CDR2 SQIVND (reference sequence). V lost 7 bases, J lost 8 bases, and 18 bases lay in between. The CDR3 has 14 amino acids.

The CDR3: CASSILGPNEKLFF. In DNA form, the CDR3 reads TGTGCCAGTAGTATATTGGGGCCTAATGAAAAACTGTTTTTT. The rearrangement joins TRBV19 to TRBJ1-4, with D perhaps TRBD1 (5 bases). Per germline, CDR1 LNHDA and CDR2 SQIVND (reference sequence). V was cut by 2 bases and J by 3 bases, with 7 bases left in between. The CDR3 is 14 amino acids.

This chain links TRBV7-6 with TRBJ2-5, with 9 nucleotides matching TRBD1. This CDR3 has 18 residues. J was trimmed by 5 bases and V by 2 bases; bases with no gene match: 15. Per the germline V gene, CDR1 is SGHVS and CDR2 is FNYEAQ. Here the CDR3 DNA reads TGTGCCAGCAGCTTATCAAGTGTTGGGACAGGGTATGGGGAGACCCAGTACTTC. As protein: CASSLSSVGTGYGETQYF.

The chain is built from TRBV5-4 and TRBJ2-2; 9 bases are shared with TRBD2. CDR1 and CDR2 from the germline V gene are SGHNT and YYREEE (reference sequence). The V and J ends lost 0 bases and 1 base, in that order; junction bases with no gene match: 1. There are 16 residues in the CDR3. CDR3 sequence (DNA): TGTGCCAGCAGCTTGGGCGGGAGGGAGAACACCGGGGAGCTGTTTTTT. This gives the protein CASSLGGRENTGELFF.

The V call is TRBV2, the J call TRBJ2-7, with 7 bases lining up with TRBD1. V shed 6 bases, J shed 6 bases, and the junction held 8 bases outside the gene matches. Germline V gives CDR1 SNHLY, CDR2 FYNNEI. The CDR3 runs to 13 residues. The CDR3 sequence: CASRTGSFGEQYF. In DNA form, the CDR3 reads TGTGCCAGCAGGACAGGGTCATTTGGCGAGCAGTACTTC.

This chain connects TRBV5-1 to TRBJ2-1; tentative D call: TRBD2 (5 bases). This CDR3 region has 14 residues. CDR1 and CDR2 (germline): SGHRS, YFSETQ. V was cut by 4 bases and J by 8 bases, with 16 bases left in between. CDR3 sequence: CASSPSGERYEQFF. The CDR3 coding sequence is TGCGCCAGCAGCCCGTCCGGGGAGCGATATGAGCAGTTCTTC.

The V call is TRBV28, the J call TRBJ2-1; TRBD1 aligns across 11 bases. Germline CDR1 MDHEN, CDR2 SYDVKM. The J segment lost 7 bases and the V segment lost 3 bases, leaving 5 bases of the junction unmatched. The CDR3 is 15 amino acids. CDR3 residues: CASSFVDRGRNEQFF. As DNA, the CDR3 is TGTGCCAGCAGTTTCGTGGACAGGGGGCGGAATGAGCAGTTCTTC.

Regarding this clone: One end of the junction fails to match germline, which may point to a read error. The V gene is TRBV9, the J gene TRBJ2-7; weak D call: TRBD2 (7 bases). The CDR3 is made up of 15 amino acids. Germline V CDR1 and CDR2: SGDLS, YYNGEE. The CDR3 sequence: CARSVGGGGDYEQYF. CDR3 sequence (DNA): TGTGCCCGCAGCGTCGGGGGCGGGGGTGACTACGAGCAGTACTTC.

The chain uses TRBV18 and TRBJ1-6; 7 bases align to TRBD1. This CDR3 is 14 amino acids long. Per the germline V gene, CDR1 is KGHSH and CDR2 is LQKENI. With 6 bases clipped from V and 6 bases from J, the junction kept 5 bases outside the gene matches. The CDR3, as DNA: TGTGCCAGCTCCTCCGGGACAGCTAATTCACCCCTCCACTTT. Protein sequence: CASSSGTANSPLHF.

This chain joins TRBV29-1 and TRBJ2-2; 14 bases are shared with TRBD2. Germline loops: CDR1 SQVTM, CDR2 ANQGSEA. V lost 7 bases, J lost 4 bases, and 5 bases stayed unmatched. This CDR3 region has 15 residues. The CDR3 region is CSALGLAGGTGELFF. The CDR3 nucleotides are TGCAGCGCCCTCGGACTAGCGGGGGGCACCGGGGAGCTGTTTTTT.

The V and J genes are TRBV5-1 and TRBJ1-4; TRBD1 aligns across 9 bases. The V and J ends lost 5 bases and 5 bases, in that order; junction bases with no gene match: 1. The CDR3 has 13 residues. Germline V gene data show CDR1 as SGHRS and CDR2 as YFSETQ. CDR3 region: CASRTGGNEKLFF. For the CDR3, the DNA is TGCGCCAGCAGGACAGGGGGGAATGAAAAACTGTTTTTT.

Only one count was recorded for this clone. CDR3 sequence reads: CASSSVSSYGYTF. The CDR3 DNA is TGTGCCAGCAGCTCGGTCTCGAGCTATGGCTACACCTTC. The chain joins TRBV3-1 (or the pseudogene TRBV3-2) to TRBJ1-2, with D unresolved. The V end was cut by 5 bases, the J end by 4 bases, with 11 bases between. Germline V lookup: CDR1 LGHDT, CDR2 YNNKEL (reference sequence). CDR3 size: 13 residues.

CDR3 nucleotide sequence: TGTGCCAGCAGCGTAATCGGGTACCCCTACGAGCAGTACTTC. It yields the protein CASSVIGYPYEQYF. V and J are TRBV9 and TRBJ2-7; D gene unclear. This CDR3 is built from 14 residues. Germline values: CDR1 SGDLS, CDR2 YYNGEE. V was clipped by 1 base and J by 2 bases, with 10 bases between them.

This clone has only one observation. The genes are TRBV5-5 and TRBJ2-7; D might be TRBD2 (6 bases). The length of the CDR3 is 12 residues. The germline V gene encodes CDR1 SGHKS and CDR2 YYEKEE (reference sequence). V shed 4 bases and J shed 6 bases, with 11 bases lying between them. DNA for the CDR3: TGTGCCAGCAGCCTTGGGGGGATCGAGCAGTACTTC. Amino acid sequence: CASSLGGIEQYF.

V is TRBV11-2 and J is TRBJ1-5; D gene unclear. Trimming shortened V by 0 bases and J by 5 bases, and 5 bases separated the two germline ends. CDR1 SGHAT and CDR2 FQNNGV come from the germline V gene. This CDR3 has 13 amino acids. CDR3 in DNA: TGTGCCAGCAGCTTAGAACAGTATCAGCCCCAGCATTTT. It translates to CASSLEQYQPQHF.

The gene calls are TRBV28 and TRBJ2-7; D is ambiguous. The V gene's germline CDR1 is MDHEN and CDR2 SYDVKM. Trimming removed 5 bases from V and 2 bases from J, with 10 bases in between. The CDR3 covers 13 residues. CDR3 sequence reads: CASSRTGAYEQYF. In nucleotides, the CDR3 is TGTGCCAGCAGTCGAACCGGAGCCTACGAGCAGTACTTC.